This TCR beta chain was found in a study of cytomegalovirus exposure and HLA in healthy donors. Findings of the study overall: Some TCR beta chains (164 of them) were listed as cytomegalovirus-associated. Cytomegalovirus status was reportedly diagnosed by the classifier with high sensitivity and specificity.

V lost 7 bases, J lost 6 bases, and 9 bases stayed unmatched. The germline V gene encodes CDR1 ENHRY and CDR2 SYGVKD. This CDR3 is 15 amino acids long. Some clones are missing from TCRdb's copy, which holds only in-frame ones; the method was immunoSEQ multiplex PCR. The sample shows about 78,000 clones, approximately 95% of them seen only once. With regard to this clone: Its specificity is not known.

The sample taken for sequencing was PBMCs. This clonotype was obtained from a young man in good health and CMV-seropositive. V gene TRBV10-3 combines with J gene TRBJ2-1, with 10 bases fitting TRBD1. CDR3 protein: CAITSWDRGSNEQFF. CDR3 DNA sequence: TGTGCCATCACCAGCTGGGACAGGGGTAGCAATGAGCAGTTCTTC.